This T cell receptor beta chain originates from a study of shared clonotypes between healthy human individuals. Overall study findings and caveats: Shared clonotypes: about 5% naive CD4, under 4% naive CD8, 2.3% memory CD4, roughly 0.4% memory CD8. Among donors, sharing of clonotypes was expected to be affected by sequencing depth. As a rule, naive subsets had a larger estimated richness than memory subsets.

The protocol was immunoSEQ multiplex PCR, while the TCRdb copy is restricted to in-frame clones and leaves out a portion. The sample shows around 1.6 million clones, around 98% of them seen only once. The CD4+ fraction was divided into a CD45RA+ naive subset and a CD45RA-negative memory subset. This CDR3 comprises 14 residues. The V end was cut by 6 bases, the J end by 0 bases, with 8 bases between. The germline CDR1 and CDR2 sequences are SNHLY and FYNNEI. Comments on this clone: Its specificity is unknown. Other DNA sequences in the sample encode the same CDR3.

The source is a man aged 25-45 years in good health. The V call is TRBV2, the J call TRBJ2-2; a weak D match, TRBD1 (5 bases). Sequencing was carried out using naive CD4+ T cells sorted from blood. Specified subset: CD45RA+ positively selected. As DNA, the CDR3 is TGTGCCAGCAGCAGGGATTCGAACACCGGGGAGCTGTTTTTT. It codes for CASSRDSNTGELFF.